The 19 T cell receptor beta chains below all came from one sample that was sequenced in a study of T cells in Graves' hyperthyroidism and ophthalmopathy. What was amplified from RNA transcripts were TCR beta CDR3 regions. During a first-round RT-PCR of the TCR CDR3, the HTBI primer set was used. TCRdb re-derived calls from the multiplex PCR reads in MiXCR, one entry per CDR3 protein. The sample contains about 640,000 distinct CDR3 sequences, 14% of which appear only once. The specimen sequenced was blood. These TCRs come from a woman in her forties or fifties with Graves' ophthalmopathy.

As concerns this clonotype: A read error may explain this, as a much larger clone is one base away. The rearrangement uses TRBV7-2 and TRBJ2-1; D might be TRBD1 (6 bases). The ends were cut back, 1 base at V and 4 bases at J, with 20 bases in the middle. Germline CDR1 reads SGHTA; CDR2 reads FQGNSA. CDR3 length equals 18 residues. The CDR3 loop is CASSLGSLGADLYNEQFF. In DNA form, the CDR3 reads TGTGCCAGCAGCTTAGGAAGTTTGGGGGCAGATCTTTACAATGAGCAGTTCTTC.

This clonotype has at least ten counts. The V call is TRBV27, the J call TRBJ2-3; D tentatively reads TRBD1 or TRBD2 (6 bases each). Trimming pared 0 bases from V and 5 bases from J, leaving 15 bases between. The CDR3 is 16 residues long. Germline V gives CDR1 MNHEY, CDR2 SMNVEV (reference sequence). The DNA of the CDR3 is TGTGCCAGCAGTTTATCTGGAGGGCAGGGGAAAGATACGCAGTATTTT. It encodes CASSLSGGQGKDTQYF.

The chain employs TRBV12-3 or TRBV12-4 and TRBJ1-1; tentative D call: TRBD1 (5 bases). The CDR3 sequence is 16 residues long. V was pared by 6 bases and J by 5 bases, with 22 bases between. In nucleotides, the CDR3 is TGTGCCAGCAGCCTTCCGAGTGGAGGGACGGTTACTGAAGCTTTCTTT. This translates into CASSLPSGGTVTEAFF.

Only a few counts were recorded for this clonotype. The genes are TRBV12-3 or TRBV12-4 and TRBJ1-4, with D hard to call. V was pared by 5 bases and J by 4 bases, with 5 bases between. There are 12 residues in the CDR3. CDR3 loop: CASSRNNEKLFF. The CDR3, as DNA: TGTGCCAGCAGTCGAAATAATGAAAAACTGTTTTTT.

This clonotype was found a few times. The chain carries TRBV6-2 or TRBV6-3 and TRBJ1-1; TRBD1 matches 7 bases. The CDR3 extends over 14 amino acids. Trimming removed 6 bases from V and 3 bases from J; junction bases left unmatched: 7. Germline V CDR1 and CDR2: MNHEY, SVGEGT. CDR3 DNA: TGTGCCAGCAGGTCCGGGACAGTTTACACTGAAGCTTTCTTT. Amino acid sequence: CASRSGTVYTEAFF.

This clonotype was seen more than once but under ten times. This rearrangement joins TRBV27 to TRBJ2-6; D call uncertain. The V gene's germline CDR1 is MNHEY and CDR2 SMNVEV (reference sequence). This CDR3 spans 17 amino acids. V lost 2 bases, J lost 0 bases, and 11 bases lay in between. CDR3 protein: CASSLRTQRSGANVLTF. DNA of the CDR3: TGTGCCAGCAGTTTAAGGACGCAGCGCTCTGGGGCCAACGTCCTGACTTTC.

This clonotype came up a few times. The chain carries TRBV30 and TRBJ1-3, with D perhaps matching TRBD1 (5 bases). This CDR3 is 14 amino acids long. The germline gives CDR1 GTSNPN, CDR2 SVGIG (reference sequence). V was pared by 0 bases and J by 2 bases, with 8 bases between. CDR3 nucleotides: TGTGCCTGGAGTGTGGGGGGGACTGGAAACACCATATATTTT. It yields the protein CAWSVGGTGNTIYF.

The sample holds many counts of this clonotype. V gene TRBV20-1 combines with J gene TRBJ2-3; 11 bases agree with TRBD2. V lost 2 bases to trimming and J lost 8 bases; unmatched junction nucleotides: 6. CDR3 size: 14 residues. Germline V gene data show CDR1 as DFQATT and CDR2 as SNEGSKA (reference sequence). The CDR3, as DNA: TGCAGTGCTAGACCTCTAGCGGGAGGCGGTACGCAGTATTTT. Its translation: CSARPLAGGGTQYF.

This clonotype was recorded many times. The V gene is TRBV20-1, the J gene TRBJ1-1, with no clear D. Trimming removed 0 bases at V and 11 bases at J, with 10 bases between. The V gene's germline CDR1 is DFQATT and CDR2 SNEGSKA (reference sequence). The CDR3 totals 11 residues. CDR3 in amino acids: CSAREGVTAFF. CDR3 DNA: TGCAGTGCTAGAGAGGGAGTCACCGCTTTCTTT.

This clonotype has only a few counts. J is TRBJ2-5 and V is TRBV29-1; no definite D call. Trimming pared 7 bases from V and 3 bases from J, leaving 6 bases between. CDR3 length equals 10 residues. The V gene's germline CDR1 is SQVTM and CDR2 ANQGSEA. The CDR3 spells CSGKKETQYF. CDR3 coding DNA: TGCAGCGGTAAAAAAGAGACCCAGTACTTC.

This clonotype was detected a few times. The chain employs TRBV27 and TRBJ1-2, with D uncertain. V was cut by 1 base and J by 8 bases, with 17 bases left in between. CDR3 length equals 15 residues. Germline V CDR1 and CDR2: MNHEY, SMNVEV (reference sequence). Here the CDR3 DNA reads TGTGCCAGCAGTTTATTGGGGTCGGGAGCACCAGGCTACACCTTC. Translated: CASSLLGSGAPGYTF.

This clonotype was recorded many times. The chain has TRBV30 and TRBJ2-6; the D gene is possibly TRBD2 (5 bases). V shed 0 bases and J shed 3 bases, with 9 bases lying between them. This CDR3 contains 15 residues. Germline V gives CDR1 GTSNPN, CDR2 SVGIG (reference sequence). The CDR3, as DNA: TGTGCCTGGAGTGTACCGGGGAGTGGGGCCAACGTCCTGACTTTC. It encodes CAWSVPGSGANVLTF.

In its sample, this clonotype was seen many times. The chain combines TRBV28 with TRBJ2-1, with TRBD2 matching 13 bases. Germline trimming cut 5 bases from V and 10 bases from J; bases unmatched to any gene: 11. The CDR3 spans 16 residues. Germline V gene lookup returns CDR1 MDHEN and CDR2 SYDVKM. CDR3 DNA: TGTGCCAGCAGTCCCCAGACTAGCGGGAGGTTAAGCGAGCAGTTCTTC. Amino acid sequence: CASSPQTSGRLSEQFF.

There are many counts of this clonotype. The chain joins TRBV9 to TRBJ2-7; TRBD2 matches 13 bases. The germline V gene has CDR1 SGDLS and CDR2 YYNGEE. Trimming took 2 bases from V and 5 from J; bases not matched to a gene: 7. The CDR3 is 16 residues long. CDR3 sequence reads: CASSVGLAGLLNEQYF. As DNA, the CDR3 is TGTGCCAGCAGCGTGGGACTAGCGGGACTTCTGAACGAGCAGTACTTC.

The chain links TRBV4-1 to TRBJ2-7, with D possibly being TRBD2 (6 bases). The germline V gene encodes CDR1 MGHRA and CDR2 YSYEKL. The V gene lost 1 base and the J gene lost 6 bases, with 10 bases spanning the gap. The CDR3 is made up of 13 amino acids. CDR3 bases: TGCGCCAGCAGCCAAGTGGGACTTGGCGAGCAGTACTTC. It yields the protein CASSQVGLGEQYF.

The CDR3 protein is CATSDLPLKNTGELFF. CDR3 nucleotide sequence: TGTGCCACCAGTGATTTGCCCCTAAAAAACACCGGGGAGCTGTTTTTT. This chain links TRBV24-1 with TRBJ2-2; no firm D call. The CDR3 runs to 16 residues. Between the trimmed V and J ends, which lost 0 bases and 2 bases, there was a span of 9 bases. CDR1 is KGHDR and CDR2 is SFDVKD in the germline V gene.

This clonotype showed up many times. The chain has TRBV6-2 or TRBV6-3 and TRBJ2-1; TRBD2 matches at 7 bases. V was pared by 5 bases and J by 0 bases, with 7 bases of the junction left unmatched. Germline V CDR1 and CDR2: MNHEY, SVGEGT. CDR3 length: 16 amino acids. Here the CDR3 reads CASSKRGRASYNEQFF. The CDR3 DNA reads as TGTGCCAGCAGTAAACGGGGGAGGGCCTCCTACAATGAGCAGTTCTTC.

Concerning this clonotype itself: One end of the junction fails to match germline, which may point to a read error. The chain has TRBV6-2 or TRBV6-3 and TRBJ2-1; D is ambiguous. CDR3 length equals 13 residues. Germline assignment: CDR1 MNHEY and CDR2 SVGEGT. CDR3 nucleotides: TGTGCCAGCAGCGGAAGCTCCTACAATGGGCAGTTCTTC. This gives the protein CASSGSSYNGQFF.

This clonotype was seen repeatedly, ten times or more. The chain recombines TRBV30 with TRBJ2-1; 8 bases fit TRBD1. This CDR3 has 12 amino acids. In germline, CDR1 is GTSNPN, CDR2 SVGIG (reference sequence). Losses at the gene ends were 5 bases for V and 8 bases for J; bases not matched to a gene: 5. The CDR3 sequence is CAWSGQVDEQFF. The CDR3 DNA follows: TGTGCCTGGTCGGGACAGGTTGATGAGCAGTTCTTC.